The rows below give T cell receptor beta chains drawn from one sample of a study of shared clonotypes between healthy human individuals. Clones were read by immunoSEQ multiplex PCR, and TCRdb kept only the in-frame ones, dropping some. The top ten hold around 0.06% of the sample, which has about 600,000 clones, less than 98% seen once. Sequenced material: naive CD4+ T cells sorted from blood. Source of these receptors: a woman between 25 and 40 years old in good health. The CDR3 runs from the conserved cysteine through the conserved F or W. The order of the fields is CDR3 DNA, CDR3 protein, clone size, J gene, V gene, D gene. The D gene is left open where the match is weak. Expanded clones are given a class, and other clones once, few, many or no size at all.

CDR3nt: TGTGCCAGCAGCCGGGAATACAGGGGCGGAACAGATACGCAGTATTTT; CDR3aa: CASSREYRGGTDTQYF; abundance: .; j_gene: TRBJ2-3; v_gene: TRBV5-4; d_gene: TRBD1
CDR3nt: TGTGCCAGCTCACCGGACGGCGGGTTCGGAATCGATCAGCCCCAGCATTTT; CDR3aa: CASSPDGGFGIDQPQHF; abundance: .; j_gene: TRBJ1-5; v_gene: TRBV18; d_gene: .
CDR3nt: TGTGCCACCAACGTTCACAGGGATAGTGAGCAGTTCTTC; CDR3aa: CATNVHRDSEQFF; abundance: once; j_gene: TRBJ2-1; v_gene: TRBV6-1; d_gene: .
CDR3nt: TGTGCCAGCAGTGGCGGCGGGCGTGGAAACACCATATATTTT; CDR3aa: CASSGGGRGNTIYF; abundance: .; j_gene: TRBJ1-3; v_gene: TRBV28; d_gene: .
CDR3nt: TGTGCCAGCAGCTTAAGGCAGGGTACAGATACGCAGTATTTT; CDR3aa: CASSLRQGTDTQYF; abundance: .; j_gene: TRBJ2-3; v_gene: TRBV7-9; d_gene: .
CDR3nt: TGTGCCAGCAGCATCCCGGGAACAGGTATATACGAGCAGTACTTC; CDR3aa: CASSIPGTGIYEQYF; abundance: .; j_gene: TRBJ2-7; v_gene: TRBV2; d_gene: .
CDR3nt: TGTGCCAGCAGCTTAGATGGGGATGCTGAAGCTTTCTTT; CDR3aa: CASSLDGDAEAFF; abundance: .; j_gene: TRBJ1-1; v_gene: TRBV11-3; d_gene: .
CDR3nt: TGTGCCAGCAGCACGGCGGTTTGGCCTCGCAGCTACGAGCAGTACTTC; CDR3aa: CASSTAVWPRSYEQYF; abundance: .; j_gene: TRBJ2-7; v_gene: TRBV7-8; d_gene: .
CDR3nt: TGTGCCAGCAGTCTAGCGGGAGTCACAGATACGCAGTATTTT; CDR3aa: CASSLAGVTDTQYF; abundance: .; j_gene: TRBJ2-3; v_gene: TRBV2; d_gene: TRBD2
CDR3nt: TGTGCCAGCAGCCAAGGCGACAGGGGAAGCTCCTACGAGCAGTACTTC; CDR3aa: CASSQGDRGSSYEQYF; abundance: .; j_gene: TRBJ2-7; v_gene: TRBV4-2; d_gene: TRBD1
CDR3nt: TGTGCCAGCTCACCGCAACGGGACAGGGGGTACGAGCAGTACTTC; CDR3aa: CASSPQRDRGYEQYF; abundance: .; j_gene: TRBJ2-7; v_gene: TRBV18; d_gene: TRBD1
CDR3nt: TGTGCCAGCAGCTTACCCTTTGACTCCTACAATGAGCAGTTCTTC; CDR3aa: CASSLPFDSYNEQFF; abundance: .; j_gene: TRBJ2-1; v_gene: TRBV7-2; d_gene: .
CDR3nt: TGTGCCAGCAGTTTAGGGGCAGGGAGGGACCCGAGGTACACCTTC; CDR3aa: CASSLGAGRDPRYTF; abundance: .; j_gene: TRBJ1-2; v_gene: TRBV28; d_gene: .
CDR3nt: TGTGCCAGCTCACCACAAGTTGGGGACCTCTCTGGAAACACCATATATTTT; CDR3aa: CASSPQVGDLSGNTIYF; abundance: .; j_gene: TRBJ1-3; v_gene: TRBV18; d_gene: .
CDR3nt: TGCGCCAGCACCCGTTCCCCCGCCAGGGCCGATACGCAGTATTTT; CDR3aa: CASTRSPARADTQYF; abundance: .; j_gene: TRBJ2-3; v_gene: TRBV5-1; d_gene: .
CDR3nt: TGTGCCAGCAGCTTGTGGTTAGGGGGAAGCTCTGGAAACACCATATATTTT; CDR3aa: CASSLWLGGSSGNTIYF; abundance: .; j_gene: TRBJ1-3; v_gene: TRBV5-4; d_gene: .
CDR3nt: TGTGCCAGCAGCCAGACAGGGGGCATGGGCTACACCTTC; CDR3aa: CASSQTGGMGYTF; abundance: .; j_gene: TRBJ1-2; v_gene: TRBV28; d_gene: TRBD1
CDR3nt: TGTGCCAGCAGCTTAATGTCGGAAGGCACAGATACGCAGTATTTT; CDR3aa: CASSLMSEGTDTQYF; abundance: .; j_gene: TRBJ2-3; v_gene: TRBV11-2; d_gene: .
CDR3nt: TGTGCCACCAGCAGAGACCTTTTGGAGTATGGCTACACCTTC; CDR3aa: CATSRDLLEYGYTF; abundance: .; j_gene: TRBJ1-2; v_gene: TRBV15; d_gene: .
CDR3nt: TGTGCCAGCAGCTTACTAGGGGGCTACGAGCAGTACTTC; CDR3aa: CASSLLGGYEQYF; abundance: .; j_gene: TRBJ2-7; v_gene: TRBV7-2; d_gene: .
CDR3nt: TGCACCAGCAGCCAAGATGCGGGCGGCCAGCCCCAGCATTTT; CDR3aa: CTSSQDAGGQPQHF; abundance: .; j_gene: TRBJ1-5; v_gene: TRBV1; d_gene: .
CDR3nt: TGTGCCAGCAGCACCGCACTAGAGGGGCACCAGTTCTTC; CDR3aa: CASSTALEGHQFF; abundance: .; j_gene: TRBJ2-1; v_gene: TRBV9; d_gene: .
CDR3nt: TGTGCCAGCTCACCCCGGGAAACTCTAATGAACACTGAAGCTTTCTTT; CDR3aa: CASSPRETLMNTEAFF; abundance: .; j_gene: TRBJ1-1; v_gene: TRBV18; d_gene: .
CDR3nt: TGTGCCAGTAGTTCCGGGACAGCAGGTTACGAGCAGTACTTC; CDR3aa: CASSSGTAGYEQYF; abundance: .; j_gene: TRBJ2-7; v_gene: TRBV19; d_gene: TRBD1
CDR3nt: TGTGCCAGCAGCGAGGGGCGGGGTTACTCTGGAAACACCATATATTTT; CDR3aa: CASSEGRGYSGNTIYF; abundance: .; j_gene: TRBJ1-3; v_gene: TRBV27; d_gene: .
CDR3nt: TGTGCCAGCAGCCCTCGGTGGGGGGAGGGAAACACTGAAGCTTTCTTT; CDR3aa: CASSPRWGEGNTEAFF; abundance: .; j_gene: TRBJ1-1; v_gene: TRBV5-6; d_gene: .
CDR3nt: TGTGCCAGCAGCAAACGGGCAAGGACCGGAAACACCATATATTTT; CDR3aa: CASSKRARTGNTIYF; abundance: .; j_gene: TRBJ1-3; v_gene: TRBV21-1; d_gene: .
CDR3nt: TGTGCCAGCAGCTTAGCTGGTCCTACTGGGGGGAGGTCCTCCTACGAGCAGTACTTC; CDR3aa: CASSLAGPTGGRSSYEQYF; abundance: .; j_gene: TRBJ2-7; v_gene: TRBV11-3; d_gene: .
CDR3nt: TGTGCCAGCAGCCTTAATCAGGGGTCAGTCACAGATACGCAGTATTTT; CDR3aa: CASSLNQGSVTDTQYF; abundance: .; j_gene: TRBJ2-3; v_gene: TRBV5-8; d_gene: .
CDR3nt: TGTGCCAGCAGTGAATTGGGTATCGGTGGCTACACCTTC; CDR3aa: CASSELGIGGYTF; abundance: .; j_gene: TRBJ1-2; v_gene: TRBV6-1; d_gene: .
CDR3nt: TGTGCCAGCTCACCACCGATGCAAGAGACCCAGTACTTC; CDR3aa: CASSPPMQETQYF; abundance: .; j_gene: TRBJ2-5; v_gene: TRBV18; d_gene: .
CDR3nt: TGTGCCAGCTCACCACAGGTTACAGCGAATACCGGGGAGCTGTTTTTT; CDR3aa: CASSPQVTANTGELFF; abundance: .; j_gene: TRBJ2-2; v_gene: TRBV18; d_gene: .
CDR3nt: TGTGCCAGCAGCCCGCGGGACGGGCAAAACTATGGCTACACCTTC; CDR3aa: CASSPRDGQNYGYTF; abundance: .; j_gene: TRBJ1-2; v_gene: TRBV7-9; d_gene: .
CDR3nt: TGCAGCGTTGAAGATTATTCCGGCTACAATGAGCAGTTCTTC; CDR3aa: CSVEDYSGYNEQFF; abundance: .; j_gene: TRBJ2-1; v_gene: TRBV29-1; d_gene: .
CDR3nt: TGTGCCAGCAGCTTTAGGGACAGGGAAAATTCACCCCTCCACTTT; CDR3aa: CASSFRDRENSPLHF; abundance: .; j_gene: TRBJ1-6; v_gene: TRBV5-4; d_gene: TRBD1
CDR3nt: TGTGCCAGCAGCCTGGGACTAGCGGGCCACGAGCAGTACTTC; CDR3aa: CASSLGLAGHEQYF; abundance: .; j_gene: TRBJ2-7; v_gene: TRBV2; d_gene: TRBD2
CDR3nt: TGCGCCAGCAGTGATTTGGACTTCCGTAACACCGGGGAGCTGTTTTTT; CDR3aa: CASSDLDFRNTGELFF; abundance: .; j_gene: TRBJ2-2; v_gene: TRBV10-1; d_gene: .
CDR3nt: TGTGCCAGCAGCTTAGGACCTGTAGGTAGCACAGATACGCAGTATTTT; CDR3aa: CASSLGPVGSTDTQYF; abundance: once; j_gene: TRBJ2-3; v_gene: TRBV7-6; d_gene: .
CDR3nt: TGTGCCAGCAGCAGTTTACGCATAGGGACCGTTGCCTACGAGCAGTACTTC; CDR3aa: CASSSLRIGTVAYEQYF; abundance: .; j_gene: TRBJ2-7; v_gene: TRBV5-8; d_gene: .
CDR3nt: TGCGCCACCCGACAGGGATGGGACACCGGGGAGCTGTTTTTT; CDR3aa: CATRQGWDTGELFF; abundance: .; j_gene: TRBJ2-2; v_gene: TRBV10-1; d_gene: TRBD1
CDR3nt: TGTGCCAGCAGCTTGACCGACGGTAGCTACGAGCAGTACTTC; CDR3aa: CASSLTDGSYEQYF; abundance: .; j_gene: TRBJ2-7; v_gene: TRBV7-9; d_gene: .
CDR3nt: TGTGCCATCAGTGATCATGGGAGTAGCACAGATACGCAGTATTTT; CDR3aa: CAISDHGSSTDTQYF; abundance: .; j_gene: TRBJ2-3; v_gene: TRBV10-3; d_gene: .
CDR3nt: TGCGCCAGCAGTGAGAGAGGTGTTAGTGTCCCAGATACGCAGTATTTT; CDR3aa: CASSERGVSVPDTQYF; abundance: .; j_gene: TRBJ2-3; v_gene: TRBV10-1; d_gene: .
CDR3nt: TGTGCCAGCAGCCATTCTCTGGGCGGAATCCTAGGCAATGAGCAGTTCTTC; CDR3aa: CASSHSLGGILGNEQFF; abundance: .; j_gene: TRBJ2-1; v_gene: TRBV14; d_gene: .
CDR3nt: TGTGCCAGCAGCCAAGGGGGGGTGAACACTGAAGCTTTCTTT; CDR3aa: CASSQGGVNTEAFF; abundance: .; j_gene: TRBJ1-1; v_gene: TRBV4-2; d_gene: .
CDR3nt: TGTGCCAGCAGCTTAGGGGCCAAAAACATTCAGTACTTC; CDR3aa: CASSLGAKNIQYF; abundance: .; j_gene: TRBJ2-4; v_gene: TRBV7-6; d_gene: .
CDR3nt: TGCGCCAGCAGCTTGGAACAGACTGGAAACACCATATATTTT; CDR3aa: CASSLEQTGNTIYF; abundance: .; j_gene: TRBJ1-3; v_gene: TRBV5-1; d_gene: .
CDR3nt: TGTGCCAGCAGCGCACAGGGGGCCACTGAAGCTTTCTTT; CDR3aa: CASSAQGATEAFF; abundance: .; j_gene: TRBJ1-1; v_gene: TRBV9; d_gene: TRBD1
CDR3nt: TGTGCCAGCAGTGGTCCCGGACAGGGGTATGGGGCCAACGTCCTGACTTTC; CDR3aa: CASSGPGQGYGANVLTF; abundance: .; j_gene: TRBJ2-6; v_gene: TRBV25-1; d_gene: TRBD1
CDR3nt: TGCGCCAGCAGCTTGGTTTCGGGCAGAGACGAGCAGTACTTC; CDR3aa: CASSLVSGRDEQYF; abundance: .; j_gene: TRBJ2-7; v_gene: TRBV5-1; d_gene: .